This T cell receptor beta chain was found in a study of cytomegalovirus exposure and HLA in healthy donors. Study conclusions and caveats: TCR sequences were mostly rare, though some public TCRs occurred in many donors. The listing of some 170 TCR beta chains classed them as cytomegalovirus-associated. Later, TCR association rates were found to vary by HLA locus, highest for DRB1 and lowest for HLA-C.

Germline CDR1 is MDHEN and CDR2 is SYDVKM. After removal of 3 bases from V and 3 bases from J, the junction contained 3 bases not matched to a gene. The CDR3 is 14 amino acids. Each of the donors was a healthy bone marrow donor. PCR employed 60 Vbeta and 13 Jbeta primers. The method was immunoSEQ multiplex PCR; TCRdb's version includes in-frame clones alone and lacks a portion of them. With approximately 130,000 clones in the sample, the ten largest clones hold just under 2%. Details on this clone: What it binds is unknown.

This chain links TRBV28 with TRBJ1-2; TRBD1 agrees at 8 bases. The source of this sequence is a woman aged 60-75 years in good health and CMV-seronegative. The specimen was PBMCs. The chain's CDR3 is CASSFVDRDYGYTF. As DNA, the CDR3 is TGTGCCAGCAGTTTCGTGGACAGGGACTATGGCTACACCTTC.